This T cell receptor beta chain was recorded in a study of identical twins. Study-level findings and limits: Zero-insertion analyses might be partly confounded by invariant T cells like MAIT and iNKT.

Germline V gene lookup returns CDR1 MNHNS and CDR2 SASEGT. Deletions cut 11 bases from V and 8 bases from J, with 21 bases between. CDR3 length: 14 residues. Concerning this clonotype: Its antigen is not known.

TCRdb redid the calling of the 5' RACE reads with MiXCR, one entry per CDR3 protein. The sample includes around 570,000 distinct CDR3 sequences, over 8.5% of them seen just once. The sample was also linked to a second study, of yellow fever vaccine responses in identical twins.

What was sequenced was PBMCs. The receptor's source is a woman aged 18-35 years in good health. The genes are TRBV6-1 and TRBJ2-2, with D perhaps matching TRBD1 (5 bases). The CDR3 sequence: CAAKPQGGMGELFF. The CDR3 region has the DNA TGTGCCGCCAAGCCGCAGGGTGGCATGGGGGAGCTGTTTTTT.